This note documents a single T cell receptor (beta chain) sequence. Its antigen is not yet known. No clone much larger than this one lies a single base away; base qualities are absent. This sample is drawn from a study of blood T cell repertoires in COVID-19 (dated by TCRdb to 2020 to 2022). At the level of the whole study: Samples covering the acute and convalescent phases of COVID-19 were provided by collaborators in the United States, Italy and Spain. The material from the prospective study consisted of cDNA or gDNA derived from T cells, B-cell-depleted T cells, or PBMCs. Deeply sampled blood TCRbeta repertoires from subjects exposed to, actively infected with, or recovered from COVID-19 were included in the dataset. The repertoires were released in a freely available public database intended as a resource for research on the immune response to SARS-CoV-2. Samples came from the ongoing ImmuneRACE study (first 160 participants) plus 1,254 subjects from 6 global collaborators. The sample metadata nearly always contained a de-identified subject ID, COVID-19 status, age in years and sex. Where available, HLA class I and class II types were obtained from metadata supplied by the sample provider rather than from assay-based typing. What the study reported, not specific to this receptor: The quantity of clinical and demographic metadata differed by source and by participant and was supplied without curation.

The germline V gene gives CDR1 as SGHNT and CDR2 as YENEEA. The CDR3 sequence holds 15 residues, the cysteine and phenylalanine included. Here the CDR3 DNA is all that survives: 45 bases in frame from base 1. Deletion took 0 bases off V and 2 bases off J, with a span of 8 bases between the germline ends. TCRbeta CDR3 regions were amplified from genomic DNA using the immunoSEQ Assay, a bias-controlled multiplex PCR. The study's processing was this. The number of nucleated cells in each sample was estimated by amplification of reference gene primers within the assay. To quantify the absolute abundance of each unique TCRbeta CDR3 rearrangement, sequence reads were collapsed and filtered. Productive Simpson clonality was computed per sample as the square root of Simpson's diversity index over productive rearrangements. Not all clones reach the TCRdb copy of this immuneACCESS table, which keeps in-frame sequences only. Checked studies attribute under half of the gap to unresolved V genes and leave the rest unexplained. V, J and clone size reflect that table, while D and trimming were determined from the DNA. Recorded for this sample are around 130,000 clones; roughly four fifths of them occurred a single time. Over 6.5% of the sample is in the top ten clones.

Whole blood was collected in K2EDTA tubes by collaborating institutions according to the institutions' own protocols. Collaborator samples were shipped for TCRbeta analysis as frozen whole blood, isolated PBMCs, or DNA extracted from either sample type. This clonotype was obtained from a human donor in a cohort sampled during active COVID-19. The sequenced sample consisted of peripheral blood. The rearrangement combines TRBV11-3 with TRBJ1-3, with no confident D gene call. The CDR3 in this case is CASSLDGSTGNTIYF. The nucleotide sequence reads TGTGCCAGCAGCTTAGACGGGAGCACTGGAAACACCATATATTTT.